Listed below are T cell receptor beta chains from one sample, sequenced in a study of shared clonotypes between healthy human individuals. Data came from immunoSEQ multiplex PCR; TCRdb stores just in-frame clones and leaves some out. The data contain approximately 1,000,000 clones, approximately 80% of them singletons. The material sequenced was memory CD4+ T cells from PBMCs. These receptors were collected from a young man in good health. Some clones in this sample may be carry-over from other donors' samples. Each CDR3 is given with its conserved first and last residue. Each record gives: J gene, V gene, D gene, clone size, CDR3 DNA, CDR3 protein. D genes are given only for firm matches. The size of a clone is reported for some rows only, either as once, few or many, or as a class for expanded clones.

J gene: TRBJ2-3; V gene: TRBV29-1; D gene: TRBD2; clone size: .; CDR3 DNA: TGCAGCGGACATTCTGGTGGCGGGAGGATAGATACGCAGTATTTT; CDR3 protein: CSGHSGGGRIDTQYF
J gene: TRBJ2-2; V gene: TRBV4-3; D gene: .; clone size: .; CDR3 DNA: TGCGCCAGCAGCCAAGGCCCGGACCAAAGCGGGGAGCTGTTTTTT; CDR3 protein: CASSQGPDQSGELFF
J gene: TRBJ1-2; V gene: TRBV12-5; D gene: .; clone size: .; CDR3 DNA: TGTGCTAGTGGTTTGGTTTCCGGGGTAAGGACTAACTATGGCTACACCTTC; CDR3 protein: CASGLVSGVRTNYGYTF
J gene: TRBJ2-3; V gene: TRBV5-4; D gene: TRBD1; clone size: once; CDR3 DNA: TGTGCCAGCAGCAATGGACAGGGTCGGGCAGATACGCAGTATTTT; CDR3 protein: CASSNGQGRADTQYF
J gene: TRBJ2-7; V gene: TRBV4-1; D gene: TRBD2; clone size: .; CDR3 DNA: TGCGCCAGCAGCCAAGGCGGACTAGCGGGGACCTACGAGCAGTACTTC; CDR3 protein: CASSQGGLAGTYEQYF
J gene: TRBJ2-3; V gene: TRBV6-5; D gene: TRBD1; clone size: once; CDR3 DNA: TGTGCCAGCAGTCCCCGGACAGGGGACGATACGCAGTATTTT; CDR3 protein: CASSPRTGDDTQYF
J gene: TRBJ2-7; V gene: TRBV2; D gene: .; clone size: .; CDR3 DNA: TGTGCCAGCCACGGCGAGGGGGTTGGCGAGCAGTACTTC; CDR3 protein: CASHGEGVGEQYF
J gene: TRBJ1-1; V gene: TRBV10-3; D gene: .; clone size: many; CDR3 DNA: TGTGCCACGAGTCAGAACACTGAAGCTTTCTTT; CDR3 protein: CATSQNTEAFF
J gene: TRBJ2-7; V gene: TRBV7-2; D gene: TRBD2; clone size: .; CDR3 DNA: TGTGCCAGCAGCACCTCCACTAGCGGGAGATCCTACGAGCAGTACTTC; CDR3 protein: CASSTSTSGRSYEQYF
J gene: TRBJ2-1; V gene: TRBV7-2; D gene: .; clone size: .; CDR3 DNA: TGTGCCAGCAGCTTACGAGTAGCTTGGGGGAATGAGCAGTTCTTC; CDR3 protein: CASSLRVAWGNEQFF
J gene: TRBJ2-1; V gene: TRBV5-1; D gene: .; clone size: once; CDR3 DNA: TGCGCCAGCAGCTTGGCGGGGTCTAGCAGCTACAATGAGCAGTTCTTC; CDR3 protein: CASSLAGSSSYNEQFF
J gene: TRBJ2-1; V gene: TRBV6-5; D gene: TRBD1; clone size: .; CDR3 DNA: TGTGCCAGCACCATGACAGGGGGTTACAATGAGCAGTTCTTC; CDR3 protein: CASTMTGGYNEQFF
J gene: TRBJ1-2; V gene: TRBV4-2; D gene: .; clone size: .; CDR3 DNA: TGTGCCAGCAGCCAAGATAGCGGGATGAACTATGGCTACACCTTC; CDR3 protein: CASSQDSGMNYGYTF
J gene: TRBJ1-1; V gene: TRBV6-6; D gene: .; clone size: .; CDR3 DNA: TGTGCCAGCAGTTACGGGTGGAACACTGAAGCTTTCTTT; CDR3 protein: CASSYGWNTEAFF
J gene: TRBJ2-1; V gene: TRBV10-3; D gene: TRBD1; clone size: .; CDR3 DNA: TGTGCCATCAGTGAGTCGAGACAGGGGGTTAATGAGCAGTTCTTC; CDR3 protein: CAISESRQGVNEQFF
J gene: TRBJ1-2; V gene: TRBV30; D gene: .; clone size: .; CDR3 DNA: TGTGCCTGGAGTCCGGGAGTCGGCTACACCTTC; CDR3 protein: CAWSPGVGYTF
J gene: TRBJ1-2; V gene: TRBV30; D gene: TRBD1; clone size: .; CDR3 DNA: TGTGCCTGGAGTGCCGGGACAGTAGATGGCTACACCTTC; CDR3 protein: CAWSAGTVDGYTF
J gene: TRBJ1-1; V gene: TRBV4-1; D gene: .; clone size: .; CDR3 DNA: TGCGCCAGCAGCCCTGGGACAAGGGACACTGAAGCTTTCTTT; CDR3 protein: CASSPGTRDTEAFF
J gene: TRBJ2-7; V gene: TRBV6-1; D gene: TRBD2; clone size: .; CDR3 DNA: TGTGCCAGCAGTGTTGGACTAGCGGGAGGAACCTACGAGCAGTACTTC; CDR3 protein: CASSVGLAGGTYEQYF
J gene: TRBJ2-1; V gene: TRBV7-2; D gene: .; clone size: .; CDR3 DNA: TGTGCCAGCAGCTTAAGTCGGGCGAGCTCCTACAATGAGCAGTTCTTC; CDR3 protein: CASSLSRASSYNEQFF
J gene: TRBJ2-1; V gene: TRBV5-6; D gene: .; clone size: .; CDR3 DNA: TGTGCCAGCAGCTCCGTGAGTAATGAGCAGTTCTTC; CDR3 protein: CASSSVSNEQFF
J gene: TRBJ2-4; V gene: TRBV2; D gene: TRBD2; clone size: .; CDR3 DNA: TGTGCCAGCACCTGGGCTAGCGGGAAAAACATTCAGTACTTC; CDR3 protein: CASTWASGKNIQYF
J gene: TRBJ2-7; V gene: TRBV2; D gene: TRBD1; clone size: .; CDR3 DNA: TGTGCCAGCAGTGGTACAGGGGCCTACGAGCAGTACTTC; CDR3 protein: CASSGTGAYEQYF
J gene: TRBJ2-7; V gene: TRBV15; D gene: .; clone size: .; CDR3 DNA: TGTGCCACCAGCAGAGATCCGGCCAGTTTTTACGAGCAGTACTTC; CDR3 protein: CATSRDPASFYEQYF
J gene: TRBJ2-3; V gene: TRBV30; D gene: TRBD2; clone size: .; CDR3 DNA: TGTGCCTGGAGTGCCGGGACTAGAGGAACAGATACGCAGTATTTT; CDR3 protein: CAWSAGTRGTDTQYF
J gene: TRBJ2-7; V gene: TRBV9; D gene: TRBD2; clone size: .; CDR3 DNA: TGTGCCAGCAGCGTAGACCTAGCGGGAGCTGGCGAGCAGTACTTC; CDR3 protein: CASSVDLAGAGEQYF
J gene: TRBJ1-1; V gene: TRBV7-9; D gene: .; clone size: .; CDR3 DNA: TGTGCCAGCAGCCTTCACGGTGAAGCTTTCTTT; CDR3 protein: CASSLHGEAFF
J gene: TRBJ1-4; V gene: TRBV11-2; D gene: TRBD1; clone size: few; CDR3 DNA: TGTGCCAGCAGCTTAGGGACAGGGGCTCCGTTTTTT; CDR3 protein: CASSLGTGAPFF
J gene: TRBJ2-7; V gene: TRBV6-5; D gene: .; clone size: .; CDR3 DNA: TGTGCCAGCAGTTACGGTCGTCGGAGCTCCTACGAGCAGTACTTC; CDR3 protein: CASSYGRRSSYEQYF
J gene: TRBJ2-7; V gene: TRBV23-1; D gene: .; clone size: .; CDR3 DNA: TGCGCCGGGCCCGAGGTGGGGTCCCGCTACGAGCAGTACTTC; CDR3 protein: CAGPEVGSRYEQYF
J gene: TRBJ2-1; V gene: TRBV7-3; D gene: TRBD2; clone size: .; CDR3 DNA: TGTGCCAGCAGCTTAAGACTAGCGGGTTACAATGAGCAGTTCTTC; CDR3 protein: CASSLRLAGYNEQFF
J gene: TRBJ1-2; V gene: TRBV11-2; D gene: .; clone size: .; CDR3 DNA: TGTGCCAGCAGTCCAGAGACTGGAAACTATGGCTACACCTTC; CDR3 protein: CASSPETGNYGYTF
J gene: TRBJ2-1; V gene: TRBV4-2; D gene: TRBD2; clone size: .; CDR3 DNA: TGTGCCAGCAGCCGCGTGCGGGGGAGCTCCTACAATGAGCAGTTCTTC; CDR3 protein: CASSRVRGSSYNEQFF
J gene: TRBJ2-7; V gene: TRBV9; D gene: .; clone size: .; CDR3 DNA: TGTGCCAGCAGCGTAGATCCCCGACGTAACTCCTACGAGCAGTACTTC; CDR3 protein: CASSVDPRRNSYEQYF
J gene: TRBJ2-7; V gene: TRBV11-2; D gene: TRBD2; clone size: .; CDR3 DNA: TGTGCCAGCAGCTTCTGGTCCGGGACTAGTTACCACGAGCAGTACTTC; CDR3 protein: CASSFWSGTSYHEQYF
J gene: TRBJ2-5; V gene: TRBV5-1; D gene: .; clone size: many; CDR3 DNA: TGCGCCAGCAGCCTACTACCGGACCTCAGGGAGACCCAGTACTTC; CDR3 protein: CASSLLPDLRETQYF
J gene: TRBJ2-7; V gene: TRBV6-1; D gene: .; clone size: .; CDR3 DNA: TGTGCCAGCAGCGGTCCGGACGGGCAGTACTTC; CDR3 protein: CASSGPDGQYF
J gene: TRBJ1-2; V gene: TRBV6-5; D gene: .; clone size: .; CDR3 DNA: TGTGCCAGCAGTTCACCCAAACAGGGTAACTATGGCTACACCTTC; CDR3 protein: CASSSPKQGNYGYTF
J gene: TRBJ2-3; V gene: TRBV5-1; D gene: .; clone size: .; CDR3 DNA: TGCGCCAGCAGCTTGGGAGTATTCACTAGTTTTCCCGATACGCAGTATTTT; CDR3 protein: CASSLGVFTSFPDTQYF
J gene: TRBJ1-5; V gene: TRBV10-3; D gene: .; clone size: .; CDR3 DNA: TGTGCCATCAGTGATCGAGGGCTCAGCAATCAGCCCCAGCATTTT; CDR3 protein: CAISDRGLSNQPQHF
J gene: TRBJ1-5; V gene: TRBV29-1; D gene: TRBD1; clone size: few; CDR3 DNA: TGCAGCGTTGAATTTACTGGACAGGGCGATCAGCCCCAGCATTTT; CDR3 protein: CSVEFTGQGDQPQHF
J gene: TRBJ1-5; V gene: TRBV28; D gene: .; clone size: .; CDR3 DNA: TGTGCCAGCAGTTTGGCGGATCAGCCCCAGCATTTT; CDR3 protein: CASSLADQPQHF
J gene: TRBJ2-1; V gene: TRBV28; D gene: TRBD1; clone size: once; CDR3 DNA: TGTGCCAGCAGTCGCCGACAGGGGGACGAGGATGAGCAGTTCTTC; CDR3 protein: CASSRRQGDEDEQFF
J gene: TRBJ2-1; V gene: TRBV4-3; D gene: .; clone size: .; CDR3 DNA: TGCGCCAGCAGCAGACAGTCCTCCTACAATGAGCAGTTCTTC; CDR3 protein: CASSRQSSYNEQFF
J gene: TRBJ1-5; V gene: TRBV28; D gene: TRBD1; clone size: .; CDR3 DNA: TGTGCCAGCAGTACACCGGGACAGGGTGGTCAGCCCCAGCATTTT; CDR3 protein: CASSTPGQGGQPQHF
J gene: TRBJ2-1; V gene: TRBV7-3; D gene: .; clone size: .; CDR3 DNA: TGTGCCACCTCTAGCGCTCACCCCTACAATGAGCAGTTCTTC; CDR3 protein: CATSSAHPYNEQFF